The sample holds a few counts of the clone carrying this T cell receptor beta chain. The antigen is unknown. Germline assignment: CDR1 MNHEY and CDR2 SMNVEV (reference sequence). The ends were cut back, 5 bases at V and 8 bases at J, with 19 bases in the middle. The CDR3 has 16 residues. The data are from a study of glioma-infiltrating T cells after dendritic cell vaccination. The data were produced by immunoSEQ multiplex PCR, yet TCRdb's version contains in-frame clones alone and is incomplete. The data show 80,000 to 100,000 clones, 75% to 85% seen once. Findings of the study overall: Complete blood and tumor specimen sets were limited to few patients.

The chain uses TRBV27 and TRBJ1-6; D is uncertain. The receptor comes from a human donor with glioblastoma. The specimen comprised blood, sampled before dendritic cell vaccination. The CDR3 DNA reads TGTGCCAGCAGTCGAATGTCGACTCCCATTTATTCACCCCTCCACTTT. Encoded protein: CASSRMSTPIYSPLHF.